The clone carrying this T cell receptor (beta chain) occurred a few times. Its antigen is as yet unknown. The data belong to a study of blood T cells in healthy people across ages. Notes on the study in general: In the absence of known donor CMV status, changes in expanded clonotypes were possibly confounded. Significant beta diversity loss was already apparent by age approximately 42, declining roughly linearly.

Sample-barcoded 5' priming and a J-beta primer mix drove a second PCR of roughly 7 to 11 cycles. A template-switch adaptor containing 12 random nucleotides labeled each cDNA molecule. A single record per CDR3 protein comes from TCRdb applying MiXCR to the 5' RACE reads. The profile shows 1.5 million to 2 million distinct CDR3 sequences, about 32% of them singletons. Donors were healthy Caucasian individuals from Russia aged about 6 to 90. This CDR3 is built from 16 residues. V lost 5 bases and J lost 0; bases outside the gene matches: 6. The sequenced sample consisted of blood. The gene calls are TRBV12-3 or TRBV12-4 and TRBJ2-1, with 8 nucleotides matching TRBD2. This receptor was identified in a woman in her thirties in good health. As DNA, the CDR3 is TGTGCCAGCAGTAGAGGGAGCGGGAGCTCCTACAATGAGCAGTTCTTC. Translated, it gives CASSRGSGSSYNEQFF.